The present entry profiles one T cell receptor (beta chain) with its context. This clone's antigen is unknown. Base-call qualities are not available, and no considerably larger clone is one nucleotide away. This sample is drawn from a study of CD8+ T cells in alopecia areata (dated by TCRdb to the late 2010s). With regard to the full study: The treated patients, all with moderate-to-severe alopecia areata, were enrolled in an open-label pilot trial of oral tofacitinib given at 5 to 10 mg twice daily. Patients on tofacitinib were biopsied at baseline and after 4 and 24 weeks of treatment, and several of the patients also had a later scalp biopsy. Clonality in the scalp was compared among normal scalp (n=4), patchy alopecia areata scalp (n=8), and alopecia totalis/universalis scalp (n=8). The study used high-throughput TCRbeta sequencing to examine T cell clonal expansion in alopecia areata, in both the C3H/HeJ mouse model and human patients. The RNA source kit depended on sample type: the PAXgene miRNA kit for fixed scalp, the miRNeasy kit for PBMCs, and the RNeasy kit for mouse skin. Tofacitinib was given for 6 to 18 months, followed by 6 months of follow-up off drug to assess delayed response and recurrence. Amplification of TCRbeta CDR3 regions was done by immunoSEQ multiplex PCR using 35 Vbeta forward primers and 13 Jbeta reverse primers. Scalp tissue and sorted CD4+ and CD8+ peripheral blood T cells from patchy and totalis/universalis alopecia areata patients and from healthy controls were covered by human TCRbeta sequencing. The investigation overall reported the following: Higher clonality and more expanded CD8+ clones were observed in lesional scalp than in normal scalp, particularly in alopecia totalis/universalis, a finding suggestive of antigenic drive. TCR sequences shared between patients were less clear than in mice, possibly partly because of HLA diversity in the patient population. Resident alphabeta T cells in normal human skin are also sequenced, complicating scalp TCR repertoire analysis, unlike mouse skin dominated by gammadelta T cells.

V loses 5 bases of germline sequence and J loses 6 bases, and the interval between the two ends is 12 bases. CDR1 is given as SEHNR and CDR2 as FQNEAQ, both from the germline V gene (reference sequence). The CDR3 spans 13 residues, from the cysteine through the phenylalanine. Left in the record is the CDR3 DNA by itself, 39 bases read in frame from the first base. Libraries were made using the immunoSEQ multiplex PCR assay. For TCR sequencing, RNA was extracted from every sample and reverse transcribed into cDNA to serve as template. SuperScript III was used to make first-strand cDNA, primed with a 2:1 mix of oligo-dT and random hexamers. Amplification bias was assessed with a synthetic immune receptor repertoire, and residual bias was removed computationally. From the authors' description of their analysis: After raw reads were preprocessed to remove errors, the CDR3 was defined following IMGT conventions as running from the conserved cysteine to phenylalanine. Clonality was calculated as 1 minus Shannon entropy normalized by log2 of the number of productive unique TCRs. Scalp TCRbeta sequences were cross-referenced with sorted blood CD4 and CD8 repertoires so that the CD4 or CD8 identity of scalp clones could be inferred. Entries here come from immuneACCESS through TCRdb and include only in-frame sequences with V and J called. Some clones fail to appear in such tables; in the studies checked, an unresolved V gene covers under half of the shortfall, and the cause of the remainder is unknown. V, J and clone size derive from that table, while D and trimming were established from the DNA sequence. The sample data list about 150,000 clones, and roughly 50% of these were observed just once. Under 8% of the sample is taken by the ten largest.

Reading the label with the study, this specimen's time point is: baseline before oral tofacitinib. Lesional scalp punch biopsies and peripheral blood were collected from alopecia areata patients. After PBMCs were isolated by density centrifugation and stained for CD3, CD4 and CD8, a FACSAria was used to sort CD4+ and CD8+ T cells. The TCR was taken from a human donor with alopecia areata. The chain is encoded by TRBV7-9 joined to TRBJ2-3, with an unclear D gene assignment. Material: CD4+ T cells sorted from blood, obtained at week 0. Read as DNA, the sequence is TGTGCCAGCAGCCCCGACTTCGACGATACGCAGTATTTT. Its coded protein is CASSPDFDDTQYF.